This entry concerns a single T cell receptor beta chain. Its target is not known. This sample is part of a study of human T cells and chemical hapten exposure. Notes on the study in general: Patch test score was positively correlated with the counts of PT1 expanded TCRs.

With 2 bases removed from V and 3 bases from J, the gap between germline ends came to 10 bases. The CDR3 length is 13 residues. CDR1 is DFQATT, CDR2 SNEGSKA, per germline (reference sequence). Time point meaning: pre-sensitization, week 0. The sample's treatment: therapeutic diphenylcyclopropenone sensitization with weekly scalp DPC. The library put unique molecular identifiers onto individual cDNA molecules. In the original workflow: Sample TCR counts, which ranged from about 20,000 to 690,600, had a median of roughly 99,000. TCRdb re-analysed the RACE reads in MiXCR, keeping a single row per CDR3 protein. Clone size and V and J calls follow TCRdb, not the original study. The data show 52,000 or so distinct CDR3 sequences, more than 9% seen once.

Source: whole blood, taken in connection with sensitization to the hapten diphenylcyclopropenone (DPC). The V call is TRBV20-1, the J call TRBJ1-2; D may be TRBD1 (6 bases). The TCR was taken from a man aged 35-49 years with alopecia areata. Some clones in this sample may be carry-over from other donors' samples. CDR3 sequence: CSARSGGDYGYTF. Here the CDR3 DNA reads TGCAGTGCTAGATCCGGGGGCGACTATGGCTACACCTTC.